This TCR beta chain was obtained from a study of blood T cell repertoires in COVID-19. V dropped 5 bases and J dropped 3; count of bases not matched to a gene: 4. The CDR3 sequence is 13 residues long. Germline V gene sequence: CDR1 SGHNT, CDR2 YYREEE (reference sequence). The data were produced by immunoSEQ multiplex PCR, yet TCRdb's version contains in-frame clones alone and is incomplete. The table shows over 350,000 clones, with about 89% occurring only once. This TCR was sampled from a woman aged 40 to 49 who had been exposed to COVID-19. The specimen was PBMCs or T cells enriched from blood (not recorded which). This chain connects TRBV5-4 to TRBJ2-5, with 7 bases that match TRBD1. The CDR3 is CASRNTGEETQYF. CDR3 DNA: TGTGCCAGCAGGAATACAGGGGAAGAGACCCAGTACTTC.